Below, 9 T cell receptor beta chains from the same sample are listed, as sequenced in a study of blood T cell repertoires in COVID-19. Sequencing was performed with immunoSEQ multiplex PCR; in TCRdb, only in-frame clones are kept and a portion is missing. The sample lists about 98,000 clones, about 89% occurring once. Sequencing input: peripheral blood. The receptor set was obtained from a man aged 50 to 60 with acute or convalescent COVID-19.

The genes are TRBV18 and TRBJ1-1, with unresolved D. The V gene's germline CDR1 is KGHSH and CDR2 LQKENI. The ends were cut back, 2 bases at V and 0 bases at J, with 10 bases in the middle. CDR3 length equals 15 residues. The CDR3 sequence: CASSPATRMNTEAFF. In DNA, the CDR3 is TGTGCCAGCTCACCAGCTACGCGGATGAACACTGAAGCTTTCTTT. The full variable domain, with the rest looked up from reference TRBV18 and TRBJ1-1, is NAGVMQNPRHLVRRRGQEARLRCSPMKGHSHVYWYRQLPEEGLKFMVYLQKENIIDESGMPKERFSAEFPKEGPSILRIQQVVRGDSAAYFCASSPATRMNTEAFFGQGTRLTVV.

The chain recombines TRBV24-1 with TRBJ1-1, with 7 bases lining up with TRBD1. Trimming took 12 bases from V and 2 from J; bases not matched to a gene: 11. The CDR3 has 14 amino acids. The V gene's germline CDR1 is KGHDR and CDR2 SFDVKD. The CDR3 is CAAVRGTVNTEAFF. The CDR3 nucleotides are TGTGCCGCTGTTCGTGGGACAGTCAACACTGAAGCTTTCTTT.

The genes are TRBV15 and TRBJ2-3; TRBD2 aligns across 7 bases. The CDR3 has 14 amino acids. V lost 6 bases to trimming and J lost 2 bases; unmatched junction nucleotides: 5. Germline loops: CDR1 LNHNV, CDR2 YYDKDF (reference sequence). Here the CDR3 reads CATSTAGYTDTQYF. The CDR3 region has the DNA TGTGCCACCAGTACAGCGGGGTACACAGATACGCAGTATTTT.

The chain couples TRBV24-1 to TRBJ2-1; 12 nucleotides match TRBD2. This CDR3 is 16 amino acids long. In germline, CDR1 is KGHDR, CDR2 SFDVKD. The V and J ends lost 2 bases and 7 bases, in that order; junction bases with no gene match: 5. CDR3 sequence reads: CATSDSVGTSGNEQFF. Here the CDR3 DNA reads TGTGCCACCAGTGATTCGGTTGGGACTAGCGGGAATGAGCAGTTCTTC.

The chain links TRBV9 to TRBJ2-2; perhaps TRBD1 as D (6 bases). The V end lost 3 bases, the J end lost 4 bases, and 13 bases lay between the germline ends. Per the germline V gene, CDR1 is SGDLS and CDR2 is YYNGEE. The CDR3 has 15 residues. This chain's CDR3 is CASSARGRGTGELFF. The CDR3 DNA follows: TGTGCCAGCAGCGCCAGGGGACGGGGCACCGGGGAGCTGTTTTTT.

V usage is TRBV30 and J usage is TRBJ2-1; tentative D call: TRBD2 (6 bases). The CDR3 contains 16 residues. Between the trimmed V and J ends, which lost 8 bases and 6 bases, there was a span of 26 bases. Looked up from germline, CDR1 is GTSNPN and CDR2 is SVGIG (reference sequence). DNA of the CDR3: TGTGCCCCCCCCTTGGACACTAGACTAGGCAGCAATGAGCAGTTCTTC. Protein product: CAPPLDTRLGSNEQFF.

The genes are TRBV5-6 and TRBJ1-1, with D perhaps TRBD1 (5 bases). Germline V CDR1 and CDR2: SGHDT, YYEEEE. This CDR3 spans 14 amino acids. V was clipped by 1 base and J by 3 bases, with 10 bases between them. The CDR3 sequence: CASSLLQGHTEAFF. The CDR3 DNA reads as TGTGCCAGCAGCTTGCTTCAGGGTCACACTGAAGCTTTCTTT.

The V gene is TRBV7-8, the J gene TRBJ1-2; 8 bases are shared with TRBD1. Trimming at V came to 5 bases and at J to 2 bases, leaving 7 bases not matched to a gene. This CDR3 is built from 15 residues. Germline CDR1 and CDR2: SGHVS and FQNEAQ. CDR3 nucleotide sequence: TGTGCCAGCAGCATAGGGACAGGTCGGAACTATGGCTACACCTTC. Translation: CASSIGTGRNYGYTF.

The rearrangement joins TRBV7-6 to TRBJ2-7, with a possible D match to TRBD1 (6 bases). The CDR3 is 13 residues long. Germline CDR1 and CDR2: SGHVS and FNYEAQ. V lost 1 base to trimming and J lost 2 bases, with 6 bases between them. The CDR3 region has the DNA TGTGCCAGCAGCTTAGACAGGGCCTACGAGCAGTACTTC. Protein product: CASSLDRAYEQYF.